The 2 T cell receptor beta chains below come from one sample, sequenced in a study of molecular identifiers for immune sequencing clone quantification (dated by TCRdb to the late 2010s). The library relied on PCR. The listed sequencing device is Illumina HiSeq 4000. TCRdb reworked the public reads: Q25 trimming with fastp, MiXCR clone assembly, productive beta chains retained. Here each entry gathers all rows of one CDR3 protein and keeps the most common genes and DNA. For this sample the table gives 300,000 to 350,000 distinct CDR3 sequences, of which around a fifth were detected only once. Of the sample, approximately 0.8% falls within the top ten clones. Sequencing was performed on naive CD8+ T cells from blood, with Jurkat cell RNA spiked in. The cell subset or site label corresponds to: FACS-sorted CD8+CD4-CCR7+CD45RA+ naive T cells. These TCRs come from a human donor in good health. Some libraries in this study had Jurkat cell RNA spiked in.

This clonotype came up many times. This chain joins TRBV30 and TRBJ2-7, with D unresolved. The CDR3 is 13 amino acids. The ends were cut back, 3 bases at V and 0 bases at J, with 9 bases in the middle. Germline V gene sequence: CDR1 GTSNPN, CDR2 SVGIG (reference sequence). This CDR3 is CAWRDTSSYEQYF. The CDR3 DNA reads TGTGCCTGGAGGGATACGAGCTCCTACGAGCAGTACTTC.

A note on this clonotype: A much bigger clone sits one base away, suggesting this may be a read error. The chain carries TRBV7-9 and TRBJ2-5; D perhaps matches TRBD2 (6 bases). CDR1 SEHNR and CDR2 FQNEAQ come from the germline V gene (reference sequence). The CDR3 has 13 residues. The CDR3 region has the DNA TGTGCCAGCAGCCCGGGACTTCAAGAGACCCAGCACTTC. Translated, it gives CASSPGLQETQHF.